A single sample is the source of the 6 T cell receptor beta chains below, sequenced in a study of identical twins. TCRdb re-called the 5' RACE reads through MiXCR, storing one row per CDR3 protein. Found here are under 350,000 distinct CDR3 sequences, just under 9.5% of them singletons; the top ten hold roughly 6.4%. The sample was also reused in another study, on yellow fever vaccine responses in identical twins.

Sample: CD8+ T cells sorted from blood. All receptors come from a young woman in good health.

The J gene is TRBJ2-4, the V gene TRBV4-1; D gene ambiguous. The V and J ends lost 1 base and 3 bases respectively, with 28 bases between them. Per germline, CDR1 MGHRA and CDR2 YSYEKL. The CDR3 consists of 21 residues. CDR3: CASSQAPFPRPDGWLKNIQYF. CDR3 nucleotides: TGCGCCAGCAGCCAAGCCCCATTTCCAAGACCGGACGGTTGGCTCAAAAACATTCAGTACTTC.

The sample holds many counts of this clonotype. This sequence joins TRBV21-1 and TRBJ1-1. TRBV21-1 is an annotated pseudogene. The CDR3 runs to 14 residues. As DNA, the CDR3 is TGTGCCAGCAGCGGCCGCTGGGGTGACACTGAAGCTTTCTTT. Amino acids: CASSGRWGDTEAFF.

There are a few counts of this clonotype. This rearrangement joins TRBV15 to TRBJ2-7; D is possibly TRBD1 or TRBD2 (5 bases each). The CDR3 consists of 16 residues. Germline V gene lookup returns CDR1 LNHNV and CDR2 YYDKDF (reference sequence). V dropped 5 bases and J dropped 4 bases, with 21 bases sitting between them. The CDR3, as DNA: TGTGCCACCAGCCCCCGTACGGGGACGAATAAGTACGAGCAGTACTTC. Translated: CATSPRTGTNKYEQYF.

This clonotype was picked up a small number of times. CDR3 loop: CASSKEGDEQFF. The CDR3 DNA reads TGTGCCAGTAGTAAGGAGGGGGATGAGCAGTTCTTC. The V gene is TRBV19, the J gene TRBJ2-1; tentatively, D is TRBD1 or TRBD2 (6 bases each). Per the germline V gene, CDR1 is LNHDA and CDR2 is SQIVND (reference sequence). CDR3 length: 12 amino acids. V was pared by 4 bases and J by 8 bases, with 9 bases between.

The V call is TRBV9, the J call TRBJ2-7; possible D gene TRBD2, 6 bases. V lost 2 bases, J lost 6 bases, and 9 bases lay in between. The CDR3 contains 12 residues. CDR1 and CDR2 from the germline V gene are SGDLS and YYNGEE. The CDR3 protein is CASSVGGPEQYF. In DNA, the CDR3 is TGTGCCAGCAGCGTGGGAGGACCCGAGCAGTACTTC.

This clonotype was counted a few times. The chain recombines TRBV28 with TRBJ1-2, with D possibly matching TRBD1 (6 bases). CDR1 and CDR2 (germline): MDHEN, SYDVKM. This CDR3 has 13 amino acids. Deletions cut 8 bases from V and 2 bases from J, with 12 bases between. The CDR3 loop reads CASLGGQNYGYTF. CDR3 nucleotide sequence: TGTGCCAGCCTAGGGGGGCAGAACTATGGCTACACCTTC.